These 15 T cell receptor beta chains came from one sample sequenced in a study of blood T cell repertoires in COVID-19. The data were produced by immunoSEQ multiplex PCR, yet TCRdb's version contains in-frame clones alone and is incomplete. The table lists roughly 90,000 clones, approximately 80% of them singletons. The specimen was peripheral blood. Receptor source: a woman of 80 years or more with active or convalescent COVID-19.

As DNA, the CDR3 is TGTGCCAGCAGCTTCAATAGCGGGGGGCCCTACGAGCAGTACTTC. The encoded protein is CASSFNSGGPYEQYF. The genes are TRBV9 and TRBJ2-7, with 10 bases fitting TRBD2. This CDR3 comprises 15 residues. V trimming: 4 bases; J trimming: 2 bases; junction bases outside the gene matches: 6. Germline CDR1 SGDLS, CDR2 YYNGEE.

The chain links TRBV5-4 to TRBJ2-5; 7 nucleotides line up with TRBD1. J was trimmed by 5 bases and V by 0 bases; bases with no gene match: 4. This CDR3 contains 14 residues. Looked up from germline, CDR1 is SGHNT and CDR2 is YYREEE (reference sequence). Here the CDR3 reads CASSLEGGAETQYF. In DNA, the CDR3 is TGTGCCAGCAGCTTGGAAGGGGGCGCGGAGACCCAGTACTTC.

The chain has TRBV7-2 and TRBJ2-7, with TRBD1 matching 8 bases. CDR1 and CDR2 (germline): SGHTA, FQGNSA. Trimming at V came to 5 bases and at J to 2 bases, leaving 11 bases not matched to a gene. The CDR3 is 16 residues long. CDR3 loop: CASSLNRRGQAYEQYF. The CDR3 nucleotides are TGTGCCAGCAGCCTAAACCGGAGGGGACAGGCCTACGAGCAGTACTTC.

The rearrangement joins TRBV7-2 to TRBJ2-5, with 8 bases matching TRBD2. Germline lookup yields CDR1 SGHTA and CDR2 FQGNSA. The CDR3 totals 15 residues. After removal of 5 bases from V and 3 bases from J, the junction contained 8 bases not matched to a gene. In nucleotides, the CDR3 is TGTGCCAGCAGCCCCGGAGCGGGAGTGGAAGAGACCCAGTACTTC. Translation gives CASSPGAGVEETQYF.

The chain joins TRBV7-9 to TRBJ2-7, with D maybe TRBD2 (5 bases). V was clipped by 3 bases and J by 5 bases, with 11 bases between them. This CDR3 contains 13 residues. Germline CDR1 reads SEHNR; CDR2 reads FQNEAQ (reference sequence). The CDR3, as DNA: TGTGCCAGCAGCTTCGGGAAGAGGGACGAGCAGTACTTC. Protein: CASSFGKRDEQYF.

The CDR3 sequence is CASSQQGQGYEQYF. The CDR3 coding sequence is TGTGCCAGCAGCCAACAAGGGCAGGGATACGAGCAGTACTTC. V usage is TRBV3-1 (or the pseudogene TRBV3-2) and J usage is TRBJ2-7; tentative D call: TRBD1 (5 bases). Trimming left V 2 bases short and J 4 bases short, with 12 bases between. Per the germline V gene, CDR1 is LGHDT and CDR2 is YNNKEL (reference sequence). This CDR3 comprises 14 residues.

The chain recombines TRBV7-2 with TRBJ1-2; 8 positions match TRBD1. Germline values: CDR1 SGHTA, CDR2 FQGNSA. V gave up 1 base and J gave up 8 bases; unmatched junction bases: 9. This CDR3 is 15 amino acids long. CDR3 sequence: CASSLGNQGAEGYTF. The CDR3 nucleotides read TGTGCCAGCAGCTTAGGAAACCAGGGGGCAGAAGGCTACACCTTC.

This chain joins TRBV5-1 and TRBJ1-2, with TRBD1 as a possible D gene (6 bases). Germline loops: CDR1 SGHRS, CDR2 YFSETQ. Trimming pared 4 bases from V and 6 bases from J, leaving 16 bases between. The CDR3 sequence is 14 residues long. The CDR3 region is CASSRTGTQDGYTF. As DNA, the CDR3 is TGCGCCAGCAGCAGAACCGGGACACAAGATGGCTACACCTTC.

V gene TRBV5-1 combines with J gene TRBJ2-1; a weak D match, TRBD1 (6 bases). Per germline, CDR1 SGHRS and CDR2 YFSETQ. The CDR3 is 16 residues long. V was pared by 4 bases and J by 4 bases, with 18 bases between. DNA for the CDR3: TGCGCCAGCAGCAACGGGTTCAGGGGTAGGTACAATGAGCAGTTCTTC. It yields the protein CASSNGFRGRYNEQFF.

The chain links TRBV30 to TRBJ1-5; the D is unclear. The CDR3 is made up of 13 amino acids. Germline V gene lookup returns CDR1 GTSNPN and CDR2 SVGIG (reference sequence). Trimming removed 0 bases from V and 6 bases from J, with 9 bases in between. This chain's CDR3 is CAWSVASGQPQHF. In DNA form, the CDR3 reads TGTGCCTGGAGTGTAGCTTCGGGTCAGCCCCAGCATTTT. Drawing the rest from reference TRBV30 and TRBJ1-5, the complete variable domain is SQTIHQWPATLVQPVGSPLSLECTVEGTSNPNLYWYRQAAGRGLQLLFYSVGIGQISSEVPQNLSASRPQDRQFILSSKKLLLSDSGFYLCAWSVASGQPQHFGDGTRLSIL.

This clone came up a few times. This chain connects TRBV30 to TRBJ1-3; D not resolved. Per the germline V gene, CDR1 is GTSNPN and CDR2 is SVGIG (reference sequence). This CDR3 is built from 13 residues. Trimming removed 0 bases from V and 6 bases from J, with 9 bases in between. This chain's CDR3 is CAWSVQGANTIYF. The CDR3 nucleotides are TGTGCCTGGAGTGTACAAGGAGCAAACACCATATATTTT.

The chain combines TRBV28 with TRBJ2-7; D might be TRBD1 (5 bases). Trimming removed 2 bases from V and 5 bases from J, with 13 bases in between. Per germline, CDR1 MDHEN and CDR2 SYDVKM. CDR3 length: 14 residues. CDR3 in DNA: TGTGCCAGCAGTTTAGGCGGTCAGGGCCACGAGCAGTACTTC. Its protein is CASSLGGQGHEQYF.

The chain carries TRBV10-1 and TRBJ2-1; 10 bases are shared with TRBD1. Germline loops: CDR1 WNHNN, CDR2 SYGVQD (reference sequence). V trimming: 2 bases; J trimming: 3 bases; junction bases outside the gene matches: 1. The CDR3 runs 15 residues. This CDR3 is CASSEGDRGYNEQFF. For the CDR3, the DNA is TGCGCCAGCAGTGAGGGGGACAGGGGCTACAATGAGCAGTTCTTC.

A few counts support this clone. The J gene is TRBJ2-7, the V gene TRBV6-1; D is unresolved. From germline, CDR1 is MNHNS and CDR2 SASEGT. With 3 bases removed from V and 6 bases from J, the gap between germline ends came to 9 bases. The CDR3 length is 12 residues. Written as DNA, the CDR3 is TGTGCCAGCAGTGAGAACTCGGGCGAGCAGTACTTC. Its protein product is CASSENSGEQYF.

The chain uses TRBV29-1 and TRBJ2-2; perhaps TRBD2 as D (6 bases). Trimming removed 2 bases from V and 0 bases from J, with 10 bases in between. The CDR3 has 15 amino acids. Looked up from germline, CDR1 is SQVTM and CDR2 is ANQGSEA. The CDR3, as DNA: TGCAGCGTTGAACGCGGGGATGCGAACACCGGGGAGCTGTTTTTT. This codes for CSVERGDANTGELFF.